This T cell receptor (beta chain) was obtained from a study of PD-1 blockade in classical Hodgkin lymphoma. The study's findings and limits: Newly diagnosed patients were reported to exhibit reduced baseline TCR diversity relative to healthy donors.

The table came from immunoSEQ multiplex PCR; TCRdb's copy has only in-frame clones and leaves some out. This table holds about 85,000 clones, 90% found once. On this clone itself: The target antigen is unknown.

From germline, CDR1 is KGHSH and CDR2 LQKENI. Trimming removed 1 base from V and 4 bases from J, with 7 bases in between. The CDR3 has 13 amino acids. Time point of the sample: cycle 4 day 1 (C4D1), after about 6 weeks of nivolumab. All trial patients relapsed after autologous stem cell transplantation. The best responses consisted of complete response, partial response or progressive disease. This sequence was found in a human donor with classical Hodgkin lymphoma. The sequencing here drew on peripheral blood mononuclear cells (PBMCs), taken before the fourth cycle of nivolumab. The gene calls are TRBV18 and TRBJ2-5, with D perhaps given as TRBD1 or TRBD2 (5 bases each). The CDR3 DNA reads as TGTGCCAGCTCACCACAGGGGAGAGAGACCCAGTACTTC. Translating gives CASSPQGRETQYF.